This T cell receptor (beta chain) originates from a study of blood T cell repertoires in COVID-19. Study in general: Material from acute and convalescent COVID-19 was sourced from the United States, Italy and Spain.

The assay was immunoSEQ multiplex PCR, and TCRdb's table has in-frame clones only and misses some. The repertoire holds about 200,000 clones, with more than 70% as singletons. This CDR3 contains 15 residues. J lost 5 bases, V lost 5 bases, and 7 bases had no gene match. Germline assignment: CDR1 SGHTA and CDR2 FQGNSA. V usage is TRBV7-2 and J usage is TRBJ2-2; 8 bases are shared with TRBD1. The sample taken for sequencing was peripheral blood. The TCR comes from a young man with active or convalescent COVID-19. The CDR3 DNA follows: TGTGCCAGCAGCCCGACAGGGGTTGAGACCGGGGAGCTGTTTTTT. Protein: CASSPTGVETGELFF.